One and the same sample provided the 8 T cell receptor beta chains below, sequenced in a study of CD4 and CD8 cells across lung adenocarcinoma regions (dated by TCRdb to between 2017 and 2018). Receptor amplification or capture employed PCR. Sequencing was carried out with a HiSeq X Ten. TCRdb ran its own pipeline on the public reads, namely fastp trimming at Q25 and MiXCR clone calling, and kept in-frame beta chains. Each CDR3 protein gets just one entry, which takes the most common genes and DNA from the rows behind it. The sample records 3,000 to 4,000 distinct CDR3 sequences, about 68% of which are singletons. Around 15% of the sample is in the top ten clones. The sequencing input was CD4+ T cells from the margin of a lung tumor. Interpreted using the paper, the cell subset or site label stands for: tumor margin region. These receptors were obtained from a male donor with lung adenocarcinoma. The CD4 and CD8 labels of this study may be unreliable.

The rearrangement joins TRBV6-1 to TRBJ1-5; TRBD1 matches 9 bases. The CDR3 is 14 residues long. V gave up 6 bases and J gave up 6 bases; unmatched junction bases: 6. Germline V gene sequence: CDR1 MNHNS, CDR2 SASEGT. The CDR3 protein is CASREQGAGQPQHF. In DNA, the CDR3 is TGTGCCAGCAGAGAACAGGGGGCAGGTCAGCCCCAGCATTTT.

The rearrangement links TRBV7-2 to TRBJ2-5, with 7 bases matching TRBD1. CDR1 and CDR2 (germline): SGHTA, FQGNSA. Trimming removed 4 bases from V and 5 bases from J; junction bases left unmatched: 13. The CDR3 has 16 residues. The CDR3 reads CASSSRQGILSETQYF. CDR3 in DNA: TGTGCCAGCAGCTCGAGACAGGGAATTTTGTCGGAGACCCAGTACTTC.

This chain uses TRBV6-1 with TRBJ2-1; TRBD2 matches at 14 bases. Trimming cost V 6 bases and J 6 bases; bases outside gene matches: 13. There are 18 residues in the CDR3. Per the germline V gene, CDR1 is MNHNS and CDR2 is SASEGT. The CDR3 protein is CASRTSGGAQASFNEQFF. The CDR3 coding sequence is TGTGCCAGCAGGACTAGCGGGGGGGCTCAGGCTAGCTTCAATGAGCAGTTCTTC.

This clonotype was seen a handful of times. The chain links TRBV7-2 to TRBJ2-7; D remains unclear. The CDR3 length is 15 residues. The germline gives CDR1 SGHTA, CDR2 FQGNSA. The V end lost 1 base, the J end lost 2 bases, and 12 bases lay between the germline ends. The CDR3 loop reads CASSLVSDPTYEQYF. The CDR3 DNA is TGTGCCAGCAGCTTAGTGTCGGACCCGACCTACGAGCAGTACTTC. The variable domain in full, with the rest retrieved from reference TRBV7-2 and TRBJ2-7, is GAGVSQSPSNKVTEKGKDVELRCDPISGHTALYWYRQSLGQGLEFLIYFQGNSAPDKSGLPSDRFSAERTGGSVSTLTIQRTQQEDSAVYLCASSLVSDPTYEQYFGPGTRLTVT.

This clonotype turned up a few times. The genes are TRBV7-6 and TRBJ2-5, with 10 bases identical to TRBD1. The DNA matches TRBJ2-7 better at its end, which makes the J call doubtful. The CDR3 extends over 15 amino acids. Per germline, CDR1 SGHVS and CDR2 FNYEAQ. CDR3 bases: TGTGCCAGCAGCGGGTATAGGACAGGGGGCTACGAGCAGTACTTC. The encoded protein is CASSGYRTGGYEQYF.

This chain links TRBV6-1 with TRBJ2-5, with 9 bases fitting TRBD2. The J call may be wrong; the DNA end is better matched by TRBJ2-7. Germline V gene lookup returns CDR1 MNHNS and CDR2 SASEGT. CDR3 length equals 13 residues. This CDR3 is CASSLAGFYEQYF. CDR3 nucleotides: TGTGCCAGCAGCCTAGCGGGATTCTACGAGCAGTACTTC.

This clonotype appeared a single time. The rearrangement uses TRBV6-1 and TRBJ2-4; the D gene is possibly TRBD1 (6 bases). V was trimmed by 6 bases and J by 0 bases, leaving 15 bases between them. CDR1 MNHNS and CDR2 SASEGT come from the germline V gene. This CDR3 has 16 residues. For the CDR3, the DNA is TGTGCCAGCAGCCACGGGACATCGCTAGCCAAAAACATTCAGTACTTC. Amino acid sequence: CASSHGTSLAKNIQYF.

This rearrangement joins TRBV6-1 to TRBJ2-1; D gene uncertain. Trimming pared 6 bases from V and 0 bases from J, leaving 15 bases between. The CDR3 loop spans 16 amino acids. Germline CDR1 MNHNS, CDR2 SASEGT. CDR3 DNA: TGTGCCAGCAGACTCTTTCGCGGAAGCTCCTACAATGAGCAGTTCTTC. Amino acids: CASRLFRGSSYNEQFF.